This TCR beta chain was captured by sequencing in a study of cytomegalovirus exposure and HLA in healthy donors. Regarding the study as a whole: The presence/absence work took it that sequencing depth was about the same across donors. In vitro work confirmed that a few CMV-associated chains recognize CMV antigens. Most likely, a cluster of highly shared sequence variants arose as a sequencing artifact. Immune exposure information available was restricted to CMV serostatus.

The CDR3 loop spans 21 amino acids. The germline gives CDR1 MDHEN, CDR2 SYDVKM. V gave up 5 bases and J gave up 0 bases; unmatched junction bases: 21. PCR used 60 Vbeta primers and 13 Jbeta primers. Here immunoSEQ multiplex PCR was the method, and the copy in TCRdb shows in-frame clones only, minus some. The repertoire holds about 160,000 clones, with 79% as singletons. Remarks on this clone: The antigen remains undetermined.

Sequencing was done on a sample of PBMCs. This chain uses TRBV28 with TRBJ2-7, with TRBD2 matching over 11 bases. This sequence was found in a middle-aged man in good health and CMV-seronegative. The CDR3 nucleotides read TGTGCCAGCAGTCACGGTTTAGGACCGGGACTAGCGGATGCGGGCTCCTACGAGCAGTACTTC. Translating gives CASSHGLGPGLADAGSYEQYF.